This T cell receptor (beta chain) was captured by sequencing in a study of CD8+CD57+ T cells in acquired aplastic anemia. Study context: The average for DNA from sorted CD4+ and CD8+ cells was 3 to 3.5 ug. Healthy donors yielded some 9.9 million CD4+ cell reads on average.

For CDR3 and TCR beta VDJ profiling, genomic DNA was the template used. TCRdb redid the calling of the reads with MiXCR, one entry per CDR3 protein. The sample lists some 180,000 distinct CDR3 sequences, less than 55% occurring once. In germline, CDR1 is LNHDA, CDR2 SQIVND (reference sequence). Germline trimming cut 5 bases from V and 5 bases from J; bases unmatched to any gene: 11. This CDR3 has 16 amino acids. In the case of this clonotype: Its antigen is unidentified.

Whole-study results and caveats: Found in both controls and patients were approximately 29 CD8+ CDR3 sequences. No significant patient-versus-control difference appeared in CD8+ Simpson's diversity.

The V gene is TRBV19, the J gene TRBJ1-5; 8 bases are a match to TRBD1. The sample comprised sorted CD4+, CD8+, or CD8+CD57+ T cells (not recorded which) from PBMCs. This receptor was identified in a human donor in good health. CDR3 sequence: CASSREDREIYQPQHF. In nucleotides, the CDR3 is TGTGCCAGTAGTCGAGAGGACAGGGAAATCTATCAGCCCCAGCATTTT. Filled out from reference TRBV19 and TRBJ1-5, the complete variable domain reads DGGITQSPKYLFRKEGQNVTLSCEQNLNHDAMYWYRQDPGQGLRLIYYSQIVNDFQKGDIAEGYSVSREKKESFPLTVTSAQKNPTAFYLCASSREDREIYQPQHFGDGTRLSIL.